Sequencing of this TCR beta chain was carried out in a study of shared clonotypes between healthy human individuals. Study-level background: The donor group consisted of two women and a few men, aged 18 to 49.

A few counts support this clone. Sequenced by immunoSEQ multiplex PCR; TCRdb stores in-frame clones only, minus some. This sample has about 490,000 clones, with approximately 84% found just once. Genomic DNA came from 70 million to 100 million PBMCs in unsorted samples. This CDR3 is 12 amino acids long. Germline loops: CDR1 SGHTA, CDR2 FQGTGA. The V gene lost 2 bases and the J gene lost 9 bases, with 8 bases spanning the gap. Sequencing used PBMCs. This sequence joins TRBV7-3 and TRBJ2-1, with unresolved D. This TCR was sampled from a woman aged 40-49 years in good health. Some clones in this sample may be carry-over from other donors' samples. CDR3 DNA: TGTGCCAGCAGCTTAGCGGCTTCTGAGCAGTTCTTC. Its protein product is CASSLAASEQFF.